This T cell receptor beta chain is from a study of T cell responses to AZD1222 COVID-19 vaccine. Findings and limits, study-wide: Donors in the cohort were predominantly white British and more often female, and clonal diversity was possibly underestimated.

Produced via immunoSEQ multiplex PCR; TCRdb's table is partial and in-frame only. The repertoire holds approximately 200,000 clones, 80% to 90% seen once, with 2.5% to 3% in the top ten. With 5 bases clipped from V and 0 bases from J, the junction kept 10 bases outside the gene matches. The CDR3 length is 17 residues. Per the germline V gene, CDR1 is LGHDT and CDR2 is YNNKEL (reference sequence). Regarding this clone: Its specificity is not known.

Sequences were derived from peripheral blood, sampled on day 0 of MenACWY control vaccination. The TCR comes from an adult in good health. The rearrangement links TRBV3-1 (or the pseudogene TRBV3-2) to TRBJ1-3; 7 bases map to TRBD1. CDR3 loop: CASSYLSGQNSGNTIYF. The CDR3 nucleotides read TGTGCCAGCAGCTATTTATCGGGACAGAACTCTGGAAACACCATATATTTT.